These 24 T cell receptor beta chains were all obtained from the same sample, sequenced in a study of blood T cell repertoires in COVID-19. Produced via immunoSEQ multiplex PCR; TCRdb's table is partial and in-frame only. The repertoire holds approximately 150,000 clones, with around 87% as singletons. The source material was peripheral blood. The receptors were gathered from a man aged 50-59 years who had recovered from COVID-19.

The rearrangement joins TRBV7-8 to TRBJ2-5; D remains ambiguous. This CDR3 is 14 amino acids long. Trimming took off 2 bases at V and 7 bases at J, with 14 bases between the two ends. The germline gives CDR1 SGHVS, CDR2 FQNEAQ. The CDR3 reads CASSLMRELGTQYF. Here the CDR3 DNA reads TGTGCCAGCAGCTTAATGCGCGAGCTCGGGACCCAGTACTTC.

The CDR3 spells CASSFVQGADEKLFF. The CDR3 DNA sequence: TGCGCCAGCAGCTTCGTACAGGGGGCGGATGAAAAACTGTTTTTT. This sequence joins TRBV5-1 and TRBJ1-4, with TRBD1 identical over 9 bases. The CDR3 runs 15 residues. Trimming removed 2 bases from V and 6 bases from J; junction bases left unmatched: 5. Germline CDR1 and CDR2: SGHRS and YFSETQ.

The V call is TRBV6-6, the J call TRBJ1-2, with TRBD1 identical over 9 bases. J was trimmed by 3 bases and V by 7 bases; bases with no gene match: 12. The CDR3 runs 16 residues. CDR1 is MNHNY and CDR2 is SVGAGI in the germline V gene (reference sequence). The CDR3 loop reads CASTLQGTGSYYGYTF. CDR3 bases: TGTGCCAGCACCTTACAAGGGACAGGGAGTTACTATGGCTACACCTTC.

The sample holds one count of this clone. This chain uses TRBV4-1 with TRBJ1-4, with 7 bases matching TRBD1. CDR3 length: 16 amino acids. After removal of 1 base from V and 4 bases from J, the junction contained 6 bases not matched to a gene. Germline assignment: CDR1 MGHRA and CDR2 YSYEKL. The CDR3 is CASSQVQGGSNEKLFF. For the CDR3, the DNA is TGCGCCAGCAGCCAAGTCCAGGGGGGAAGTAATGAAAAACTGTTTTTT.

V and J are TRBV2 and TRBJ1-1; a possible D gene is TRBD1 (6 bases). This CDR3 is built from 14 residues. CDR1 SNHLY and CDR2 FYNNEI come from the germline V gene. V lost 1 base to trimming and J lost 1 base, with 7 bases between them. The CDR3 nucleotides read TGTGCCAGCAGTGAAGAACAGGGGAACACTGAAGCTTTCTTT. This gives the protein CASSEEQGNTEAFF.

The chain links TRBV4-3 to TRBJ1-2; D not certain. V dropped 0 bases and J dropped 4 bases, with 18 bases sitting between them. Germline CDR1 is LGHNA and CDR2 is YSLEER. The CDR3 runs to 17 residues. The CDR3 region has the DNA TGCGCCAGCAGCCAAGAGATAATCGCGGTTCCTGTCTATGGCTACACCTTC. It specifies CASSQEIIAVPVYGYTF.

This clone showed up just once. V gene TRBV7-9 combines with J gene TRBJ2-2, with D maybe TRBD1 (5 bases). V shed 5 bases and J shed 0 bases, with 19 bases lying between them. The CDR3 length is 18 residues. Germline V gene sequence: CDR1 SEHNR, CDR2 FQNEAQ (reference sequence). CDR3 DNA sequence: TGTGCCAGCAGCCCTCTCTTTGGATACAGGACGAACACCGGGGAGCTGTTTTTT. This sequence encodes CASSPLFGYRTNTGELFF.

The V gene is TRBV2, the J gene TRBJ2-2; 9 bases agree with TRBD1. The CDR3 runs to 15 residues. CDR1 is SNHLY, CDR2 FYNNEI, per germline. Trimming at V came to 5 bases and at J to 1 base, leaving 2 bases not matched to a gene. DNA of the CDR3: TGTGCCAGCAGTCTGGGACAGGGGAACACCGGGGAGCTGTTTTTT. Translated, it gives CASSLGQGNTGELFF.

V is TRBV4-1 and J is TRBJ1-1; tentative D call: TRBD1 (5 bases). Germline CDR1 MGHRA, CDR2 YSYEKL. The CDR3 spans 14 residues. Trimming left V 4 bases short and J 0 bases short, with 9 bases between. As DNA, the CDR3 is TGCGCCAGCAGCCCGGGACTCCTGAACACTGAAGCTTTCTTT. This gives the protein CASSPGLLNTEAFF.

V gene TRBV7-9 combines with J gene TRBJ1-2, with D perhaps TRBD1 (6 bases). Germline V lookup: CDR1 SEHNR, CDR2 FQNEAQ (reference sequence). CDR3 size: 16 residues. V gave up 5 bases and J gave up 6 bases, with 22 bases separating them. The CDR3 DNA reads TGTGCCAGCAGCCTCCGGGGCGCCGGGGGGCTGGATGGCTACACCTTC. Protein sequence: CASSLRGAGGLDGYTF.

This chain uses TRBV5-1 with TRBJ1-2; 7 bases fit TRBD1. The CDR3 is 12 residues long. Trimming cost V 4 bases and J 9 bases; bases outside gene matches: 6. Germline values: CDR1 SGHRS, CDR2 YFSETQ. For the CDR3, the DNA is TGCGCCAGCAGCCACGACAGGGTACGCTACACCTTC. This codes for CASSHDRVRYTF.

The chain carries TRBV5-5 and TRBJ2-1, with D maybe TRBD2 (7 bases). Germline assignment: CDR1 SGHKS and CDR2 YYEKEE (reference sequence). V was cut by 0 bases and J by 8 bases, with 18 bases left in between. This CDR3 has 16 amino acids. CDR3 loop: CASSLAFGGPQHEQFF. Written as DNA, the CDR3 is TGTGCCAGCAGCTTGGCTTTCGGGGGGCCTCAGCATGAGCAGTTCTTC.

This chain links TRBV18 with TRBJ1-1; D possibly corresponds to TRBD1 (6 bases). The CDR3 has 15 amino acids. CDR1 and CDR2 (germline): KGHSH, LQKENI. Trimming cost V 3 bases and J 4 bases, with 15 bases left between them. The CDR3 nucleotides are TGTGCCAGCTCACCGGCAGGGGTGGGGCGCACTGAAGCTTTCTTT. Translating gives CASSPAGVGRTEAFF.

This clone was observed a handful of times. The chain carries TRBV5-1 and TRBJ1-5, with 9 bases fitting TRBD1. The J segment lost 3 bases and the V segment lost 4 bases, leaving 5 bases of the junction unmatched. The CDR3 sequence is 15 residues long. Germline assignment: CDR1 SGHRS and CDR2 YFSETQ. The CDR3 DNA follows: TGCGCCAGCAGCCCGGGACAGGGAAACAATCAGCCCCAGCATTTT. Translating gives CASSPGQGNNQPQHF.

Comments on this clone: Other DNA sequences within the sample encode an identical CDR3. V and J are TRBV7-2 and TRBJ2-1; 11 nucleotides match TRBD2. Per germline, CDR1 SGHTA and CDR2 FQGNSA. The CDR3 contains 16 residues. Trimming took 1 base from V and 4 from J; bases not matched to a gene: 3. The CDR3 DNA reads as TGTGCCAGCAGCTTAGTTAGCGGGGGGGCATACAATGAGCAGTTCTTC. Protein sequence: CASSLVSGGAYNEQFF.

The V call is TRBV9, the J call TRBJ1-3; 7 bases align to TRBD1. CDR3 length equals 14 residues. With 1 base clipped from V and 3 bases from J, the junction kept 1 base outside the gene matches. Germline loops: CDR1 SGDLS, CDR2 YYNGEE. In DNA, the CDR3 is TGTGCCAGCAGCGTATGGGACAGTGGAAACACCATATATTTT. Translated: CASSVWDSGNTIYF.

This clone appeared a single time. An end of the junction differs from the germline gene, which may be a read error. V is TRBV3-1 (or the pseudogene TRBV3-2) and J is TRBJ1-2; TRBD1 agrees at 7 bases. Germline CDR1 LGHDT, CDR2 YNNKEL (reference sequence). The CDR3 loop spans 11 amino acids. The CDR3 region has the DNA TGTGCCAGCAGCCAAGAATCGGGACAGATCTTC. It translates to CASSQESGQIF.

J is TRBJ1-3 and V is TRBV9, with D unclear. The V gene lost 0 bases and the J gene lost 4 bases, with 5 bases spanning the gap. The CDR3 runs to 13 residues. In germline, CDR1 is SGDLS, CDR2 YYNGEE. For the CDR3, the DNA is TGTGCCAGCAGCGTAGGAGAGGGAAACACCATATATTTT. Protein sequence: CASSVGEGNTIYF.

The rearrangement joins TRBV25-1 to TRBJ1-2; TRBD1 might be the D (5 bases). The V end was cut by 3 bases, the J end by 4 bases, with 9 bases between. Germline CDR1 reads MGHDK; CDR2 reads SYGVNS. The CDR3 totals 13 residues. As DNA, the CDR3 is TGTGCCAGCAGTGAGGAACAGGCCTATGGCTACACCTTC. Amino acids: CASSEEQAYGYTF.

This clone was detected many times. The rearrangement uses TRBV5-5 and TRBJ1-6, with 10 bases that match TRBD1. With V trimmed by 0 bases and J by 8 bases, 11 bases remained unmatched. The V gene's germline CDR1 is SGHKS and CDR2 YYEKEE (reference sequence). This CDR3 has 18 amino acids. CDR3 region: CASSLGQGAHILDSPLHF. DNA of the CDR3: TGTGCCAGCAGCTTGGGACAGGGGGCCCACATACTGGATTCACCCCTCCACTTT. The full variable domain, with the rest looked up from reference TRBV5-5 and TRBJ1-6, is DAGVTQSPTHLIKTRGQQVTLRCSPISGHKSVSWYQQVLGQGPQFIFQYYEKEERGRGNFPDRFSARQFPNYSSELNVNALLLGDSALYLCASSLGQGAHILDSPLHFGNGTRLTVT.

This clone was picked up a small number of times. The chain carries TRBV19 and TRBJ2-2, with D perhaps matching TRBD1 (5 bases). Trimming left V 4 bases short and J 1 base short, with 7 bases between. The CDR3 totals 14 residues. Germline assignment: CDR1 LNHDA and CDR2 SQIVND (reference sequence). The CDR3 nucleotides are TGTGCCAGTAGTAGCCAGGGGAACACCGGGGAGCTGTTTTTT. This translates into CASSSQGNTGELFF.

This clone has a single count. The V call is TRBV7-9, the J call TRBJ2-5, with D possibly being TRBD1 (6 bases). The length of the CDR3 is 17 residues. Trimming removed 5 bases from V and 5 bases from J, with 24 bases in between. Germline V gene data show CDR1 as SEHNR and CDR2 as FQNEAQ (reference sequence). DNA for the CDR3: TGTGCCAGCAGCCCCCGAGGACCGGGGACATTAAGGGAGACCCAGTACTTC. Its protein is CASSPRGPGTLRETQYF.

V is TRBV5-1 and J is TRBJ2-1, with TRBD2 matching 7 bases. Looked up from germline, CDR1 is SGHRS and CDR2 is YFSETQ. This CDR3 has 12 amino acids. Germline trimming cut 7 bases from V and 5 bases from J; bases unmatched to any gene: 3. The CDR3 sequence is CASGRGDNEQFF. The CDR3, as DNA: TGCGCCAGCGGCCGGGGGGACAATGAGCAGTTCTTC. The full variable domain, with the rest looked up from reference TRBV5-1 and TRBJ2-1, is KAGVTQTPRYLIKTRGQQVTLSCSPISGHRSVSWYQQTPGQGLQFLFEYFSETQRNKGNFPGRFSGRQFSNSRSEMNVSTLELGDSALYLCASGRGDNEQFFGPGTRLTVL.

This chain links TRBV19 with TRBJ2-2, with D possibly matching TRBD1 (7 bases). V dropped 3 bases and J dropped 3 bases, with 20 bases sitting between them. This CDR3 region has 18 residues. CDR1 is LNHDA, CDR2 SQIVND, per germline (reference sequence). Written as DNA, the CDR3 is TGTGCCAGTAGTATCGGGCCATGGGGCAGGGGGGACACCGGGGAGCTGTTTTTT. Protein sequence: CASSIGPWGRGDTGELFF.